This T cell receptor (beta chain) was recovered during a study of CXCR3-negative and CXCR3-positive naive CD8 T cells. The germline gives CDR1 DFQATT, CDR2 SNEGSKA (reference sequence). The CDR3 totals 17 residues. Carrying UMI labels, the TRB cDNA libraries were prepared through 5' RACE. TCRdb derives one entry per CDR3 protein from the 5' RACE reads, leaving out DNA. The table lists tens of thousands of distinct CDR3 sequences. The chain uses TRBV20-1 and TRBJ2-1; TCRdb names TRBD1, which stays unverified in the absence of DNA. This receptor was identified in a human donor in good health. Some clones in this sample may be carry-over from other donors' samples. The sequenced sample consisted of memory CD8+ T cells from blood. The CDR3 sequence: CSARAWPTGTPYNEQFF.